This paragraph covers one TCR beta chain sequence. The data derive from a study of technical replicates of blood from a few donors. Germline CDR1 is MNHEY and CDR2 is SVGAGI. This CDR3 region has 14 residues. Between the trimmed V and J ends, which lost 5 bases and 2 bases, there was a span of 13 bases. Sequencing used immunoSEQ multiplex PCR; TCRdb keeps in-frame clones, though not all of them. The sample lists 77,000 or so clones; roughly 92% were seen once. The sequenced material came from T cells isolated from PBMCs. The chain has TRBV6-5 and TRBJ2-7; tentative D call: TRBD2 (5 bases). The sequence came from a human donor in good health. The CDR3: CASSPSSGTYEQYF. In nucleotides, the CDR3 is TGTGCCAGCAGTCCAAGCTCCGGGACCTACGAGCAGTACTTC.